The 8 T cell receptor beta chains reported below all come from one sample, sequenced in a study of spatial heterogeneity in lung cancer. Study-level points and caveats: Within tumors, counts of expanded alpha and beta TCRs tracked tumor mutation counts.

These receptors are not linked to any known antigen. TCRdb processed the 5' RACE reads anew with MiXCR; each CDR3 protein has one entry. The table has over 1,000 distinct CDR3 sequences, about 12% seen once; the top ten hold about 43%. Documented time point: sample taken at primary tumor resection. The sequenced sample was lung tumor tissue, obtained at surgery. These receptors were obtained from a male donor with early-stage non-small cell lung cancer.

Judged by abundance, this clonotype is medium-sized. The chain carries TRBV19 and TRBJ2-3, with D perhaps TRBD2 (5 bases). CDR3 length equals 15 residues. The V and J ends lost 5 bases and 2 bases respectively, with 14 bases between them. Germline V gene lookup returns CDR1 LNHDA and CDR2 SQIVND (reference sequence). The CDR3 DNA sequence: TGTGCCAGTAGTGCGAAGACTACCATCACAGATACGCAGTATTTT. Protein: CASSAKTTITDTQYF.

At least ten counts were recorded for this clonotype. The V gene is TRBV20-1, the J gene TRBJ1-2; 8 bases line up with TRBD1. Unmatched junction bases numbered 8, after V lost 6 bases and J lost 5 bases. Germline V gives CDR1 DFQATT, CDR2 SNEGSKA (reference sequence). The CDR3 length is 13 residues. The CDR3 reads CSAHRGAVYGYTF. CDR3 DNA sequence: TGCAGTGCCCACAGGGGGGCAGTTTATGGCTACACCTTC.

Within the sample, this clonotype is medium-sized. The chain joins TRBV6-6 to TRBJ2-4, with TRBD2 matching over 13 bases. Germline V gene data show CDR1 as MNHNY and CDR2 as SVGAGI (reference sequence). The ends lost 0 bases at V and 8 bases at J; junction bases unmatched: 7. The CDR3 is 17 amino acids. CDR3: CASSYSHGLAGADIQYF. CDR3 coding DNA: TGTGCCAGCAGTTACTCCCACGGACTAGCGGGAGCGGACATTCAGTACTTC.

By frequency in the sample, this clonotype is medium-sized. This chain uses TRBV6-5 with TRBJ2-6, with D possibly called TRBD1 or TRBD2 (5 bases each). The CDR3 extends over 17 amino acids. Trimming left V 6 bases short and J 4 bases short, with 19 bases between. Germline V gives CDR1 MNHEY, CDR2 SVGAGI. The CDR3 region is CASRRGGRAGGANVLTF. In DNA, the CDR3 is TGTGCCAGCAGGAGGGGCGGAAGGGCTGGGGGGGCCAACGTCCTGACTTTC.

This sequence joins TRBV5-1 and TRBJ1-2, with a possible D match to TRBD1 (6 bases). This CDR3 region has 15 residues. Germline V lookup: CDR1 SGHRS, CDR2 YFSETQ. Trimming cost V 5 bases and J 0 bases, with 14 bases left between them. The CDR3 protein is CASRFSPGANYGYTF. The CDR3 nucleotides are TGCGCCAGCAGATTCAGTCCAGGGGCTAACTATGGCTACACCTTC.

Relative to its sample, this clonotype is medium-sized. The rearrangement uses TRBV10-1 and TRBJ2-2; no reliable D call. The CDR3 contains 15 residues. From germline, CDR1 is WNHNN and CDR2 SYGVQD (reference sequence). The V end lost 3 bases, the J end lost 3 bases, and 11 bases lay between the germline ends. CDR3 DNA: TGCGCCAGCAGTGAACTCGGCCGGGACACCGGGGAGCTGTTTTTT. Translation: CASSELGRDTGELFF.

The gene calls are TRBV5-5 and TRBJ2-5, with 7 nucleotides matching TRBD1. V lost 0 bases and J lost 14; bases outside the gene matches: 10. From germline, CDR1 is SGHKS and CDR2 YYEKEE (reference sequence). The CDR3 length is 13 residues. The CDR3 DNA is TGTGCCAGCAGCTTGGCCCGGGACAGTCAAAGTTACTTC. Translating gives CASSLARDSQSYF.

By share, this clonotype ranks as medium-sized. This chain connects TRBV6-6 to TRBJ2-7; D gene ambiguous. Germline-derived CDR1 and CDR2 are MNHNY and SVGAGI (reference sequence). This CDR3 contains 14 residues. V lost 2 bases and J lost 0, with 8 bases in between. The CDR3 region is CASSYDLHSYEQYF. The CDR3 region has the DNA TGTGCCAGCAGTTACGACTTACACTCCTACGAGCAGTACTTC.